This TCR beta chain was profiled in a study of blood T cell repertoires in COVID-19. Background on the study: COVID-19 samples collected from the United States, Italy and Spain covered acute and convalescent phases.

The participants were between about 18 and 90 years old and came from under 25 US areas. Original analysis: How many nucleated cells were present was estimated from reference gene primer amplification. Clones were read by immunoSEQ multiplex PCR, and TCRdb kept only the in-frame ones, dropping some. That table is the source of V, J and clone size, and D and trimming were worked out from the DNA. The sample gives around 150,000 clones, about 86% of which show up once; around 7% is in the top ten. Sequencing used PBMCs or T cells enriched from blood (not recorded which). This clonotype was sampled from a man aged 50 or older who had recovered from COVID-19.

For the CDR3, the DNA is TGTGCCAGCAGTTACTCGACTGCGAGCTATGGCTACACCTTC. It specifies CASSYSTASYGYTF. This rearrangement joins TRBV6-5 to TRBJ1-2; unclear D gene. The V gene's germline CDR1 is MNHEY and CDR2 SVGAGI. There are 14 residues in the CDR3. V lost 0 bases to trimming and J lost 4 bases, with 9 bases between them.